The 9 T cell receptor beta chains below come from one sample, sequenced in a study of T cells after somatic rescue of genetic block. Generated by immunoSEQ multiplex PCR, the TCRdb table keeps only in-frame clones and is missing some. There are 55,000 to 75,000 clones in the sample; about nine tenths occur only once, and 2.9% lies in the top ten. The sequenced material came from peripheral blood mononuclear cells (PBMCs). These receptors originate from a man aged 35-49 years.

This rearrangement joins TRBV19 to TRBJ2-5; 13 bases agree with TRBD2. The trim removed 5 bases at V and 2 bases at J, leaving 11 bases unmatched. Germline assignment: CDR1 LNHDA and CDR2 SQIVND (reference sequence). The CDR3 sequence is 18 residues long. The CDR3 here is CASSAKLAGGPLQETQYF. DNA of the CDR3: TGTGCCAGTAGTGCAAAACTAGCGGGAGGGCCTTTGCAAGAGACCCAGTACTTC. Looking up the rest from reference TRBV19 and TRBJ2-5 gives the full variable domain: DGGITQSPKYLFRKEGQNVTLSCEQNLNHDAMYWYRQDPGQGLRLIYYSQIVNDFQKGDIAEGYSVSREKKESFPLTVTSAQKNPTAFYLCASSAKLAGGPLQETQYFGPGTRLLVL.

DNA of the CDR3: TGTGCCAGCAGCTTGTCTTCTTATGAGCAGTTCTTC. This translates into CASSLSSYEQFF. V is TRBV11-2 and J is TRBJ2-1; D unresolved. The CDR3 is 12 residues long. Germline CDR1 is SGHAT and CDR2 is FQNNGV. Trimming removed 3 bases at V and 8 bases at J, with 8 bases between.

As concerns this clone: The junction and the germline gene differ at one end; a read error may be behind it. The chain uses TRBV7-7 and TRBJ2-7; weak D call: TRBD2 (6 bases). CDR3 length equals 17 residues. The V gene's germline CDR1 is SSHAT and CDR2 FNYEAQ (reference sequence). The CDR3 region is CASSLALGGARCYEQYF. The CDR3 nucleotides are TGTGCTAGCAGCTTAGCGCTAGGAGGGGCTAGGTGTTACGAGCAGTACTTC.

This clone was found a few times. The chain couples TRBV1 to TRBJ1-6. TRBV1 corresponds to a pseudogene. The CDR3 extends over 14 amino acids. The CDR3 loop is CTSSQDRNEGPLHF. Here the CDR3 DNA reads TGCACCAGCAGCCAAGATCGGAATGAGGGGCCCCTCCACTTT.

The chain links TRBV19 to TRBJ2-1; no clear D. CDR3 length equals 12 residues. Germline CDR1 is LNHDA and CDR2 is SQIVND (reference sequence). The V gene lost 3 bases and the J gene lost 5 bases, with 5 bases spanning the gap. CDR3 coding DNA: TGTGCCAGTAGTATGCTTAACAATGAGCAGTTCTTC. Residues: CASSMLNNEQFF.

V gene TRBV28 combines with J gene TRBJ1-4, with TRBD1 matching 7 bases. The CDR3 runs to 14 residues. CDR1 is MDHEN, CDR2 SYDVKM, per germline. With 3 bases clipped from V and 7 bases from J, the junction kept 5 bases outside the gene matches. As DNA, the CDR3 is TGTGCCAGCAGTTTGCAGGGACAGTTTGAAAAACTGTTTTTT. It is translated as CASSLQGQFEKLFF.

This sequence joins TRBV5-1 and TRBJ2-7, with unresolved D. Germline CDR1 SGHRS, CDR2 YFSETQ. CDR3 length: 18 amino acids. V was trimmed by 8 bases and J by 3 bases, leaving 30 bases between them. The CDR3 DNA follows: TGCGCCAGTCGGTTGGGTAATTACCCTGCCAACGCGATCTACGAGCAGTACTTC. It yields the protein CASRLGNYPANAIYEQYF. Complete variable domain (other parts from reference TRBV5-1 and TRBJ2-7): KAGVTQTPRYLIKTRGQQVTLSCSPISGHRSVSWYQQTPGQGLQFLFEYFSETQRNKGNFPGRFSGRQFSNSRSEMNVSTLELGDSALYLCASRLGNYPANAIYEQYFGPGTRLTVT.

In this sample, this clone turned up once. The V gene is TRBV7-6, the J gene TRBJ2-1, with a weak D call TRBD2 (5 bases). The CDR3 contains 15 residues. Germline-derived CDR1 and CDR2 are SGHVS and FNYEAQ. Deletions cut 5 bases from V and 0 bases from J, with 11 bases between. This CDR3 is CASSPAASSYNEQFF. The CDR3 bases are TGTGCCAGCAGCCCAGCGGCCTCCTCCTACAATGAGCAGTTCTTC.

The chain employs TRBV15 and TRBJ2-6; D gene ambiguous. Trimming stripped 1 base from V and 0 bases from J, with 10 bases between. Looked up from germline, CDR1 is LNHNV and CDR2 is YYDKDF (reference sequence). CDR3 length: 17 residues. CDR3 in DNA: TGTGCCACCAGCAGAGGTGGTGCTCGCTCTGGGGCCAACGTCCTGACTTTC. Its translation: CATSRGGARSGANVLTF.